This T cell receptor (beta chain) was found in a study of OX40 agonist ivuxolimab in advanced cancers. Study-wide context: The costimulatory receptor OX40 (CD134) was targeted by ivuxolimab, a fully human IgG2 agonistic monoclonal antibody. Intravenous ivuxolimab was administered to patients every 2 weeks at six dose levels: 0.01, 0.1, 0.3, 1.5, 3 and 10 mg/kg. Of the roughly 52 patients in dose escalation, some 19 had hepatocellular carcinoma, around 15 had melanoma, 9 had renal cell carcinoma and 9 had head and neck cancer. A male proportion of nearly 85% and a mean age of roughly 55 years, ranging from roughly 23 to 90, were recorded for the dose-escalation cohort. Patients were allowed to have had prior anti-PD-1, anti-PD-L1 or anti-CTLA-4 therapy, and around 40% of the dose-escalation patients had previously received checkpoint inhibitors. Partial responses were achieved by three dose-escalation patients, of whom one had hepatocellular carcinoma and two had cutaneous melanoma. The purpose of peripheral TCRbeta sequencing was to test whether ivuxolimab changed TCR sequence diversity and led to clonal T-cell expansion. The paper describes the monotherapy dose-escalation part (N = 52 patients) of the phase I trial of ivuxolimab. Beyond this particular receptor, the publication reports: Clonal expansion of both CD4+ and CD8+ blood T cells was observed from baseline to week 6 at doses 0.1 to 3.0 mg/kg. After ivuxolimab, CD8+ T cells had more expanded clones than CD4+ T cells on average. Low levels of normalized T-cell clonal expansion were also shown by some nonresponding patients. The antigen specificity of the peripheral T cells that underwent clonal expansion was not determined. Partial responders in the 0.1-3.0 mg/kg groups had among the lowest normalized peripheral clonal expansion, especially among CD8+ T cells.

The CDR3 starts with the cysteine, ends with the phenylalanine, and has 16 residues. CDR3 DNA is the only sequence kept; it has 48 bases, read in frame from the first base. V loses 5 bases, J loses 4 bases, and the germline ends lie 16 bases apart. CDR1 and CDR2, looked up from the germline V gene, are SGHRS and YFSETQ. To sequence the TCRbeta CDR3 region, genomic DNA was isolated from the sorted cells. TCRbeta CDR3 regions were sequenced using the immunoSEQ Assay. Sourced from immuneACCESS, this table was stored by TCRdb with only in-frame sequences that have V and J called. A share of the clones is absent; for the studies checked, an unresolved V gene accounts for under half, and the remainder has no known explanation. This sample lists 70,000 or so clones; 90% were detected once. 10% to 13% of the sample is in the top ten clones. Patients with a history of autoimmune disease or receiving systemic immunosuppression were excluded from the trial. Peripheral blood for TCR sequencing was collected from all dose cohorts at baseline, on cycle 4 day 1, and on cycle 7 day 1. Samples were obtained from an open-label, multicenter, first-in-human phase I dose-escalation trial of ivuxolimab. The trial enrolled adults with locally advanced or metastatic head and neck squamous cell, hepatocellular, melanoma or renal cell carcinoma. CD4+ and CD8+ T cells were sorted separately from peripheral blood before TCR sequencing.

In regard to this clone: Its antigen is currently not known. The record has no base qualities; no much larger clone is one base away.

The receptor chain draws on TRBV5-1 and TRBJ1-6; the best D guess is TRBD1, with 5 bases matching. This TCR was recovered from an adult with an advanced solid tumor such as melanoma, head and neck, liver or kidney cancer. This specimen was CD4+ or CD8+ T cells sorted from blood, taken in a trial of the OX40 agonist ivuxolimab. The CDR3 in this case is CASSAQAQIYNSPLHF. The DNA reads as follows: TGCGCCAGCAGTGCACAGGCCCAGATTTATAATTCACCCCTCCACTTT.